Following are 17 T cell receptor beta chains from one sample sequenced in a study of cytomegalovirus exposure and HLA in healthy donors. In the PCR, 60 Vbeta and 13 Jbeta primers were used. Clones were read by immunoSEQ multiplex PCR, and TCRdb kept only the in-frame ones, dropping some. Among 150,000 to 200,000 clones listed, 78% were seen once. The material sequenced was PBMCs. Receptors originate from a female donor in good health and CMV-seronegative.

Turning to this clone: At one boundary the junction diverges from the germline segment, which might be a read error. The gene calls are TRBV28 and TRBJ1-4; the D gene is possibly TRBD1 (5 bases). The CDR3 is made up of 14 amino acids. Germline CDR1 and CDR2: MDHEN and SYDVKM. The CDR3 region has the DNA TGTGCCAGCAGTTTCCCTGGACACTTTGAACAACTGTTTTTT. Encoded protein: CASSFPGHFEQLFF.

This chain uses TRBV10-1 with TRBJ2-5; D is undetermined. The ends were cut back, 2 bases at V and 2 bases at J, with 9 bases in the middle. The CDR3 extends over 14 amino acids. Germline V gene lookup returns CDR1 WNHNN and CDR2 SYGVQD (reference sequence). CDR3 sequence: CASSEKTVQETQYF. DNA for the CDR3: TGCGCCAGCAGTGAGAAAACAGTACAAGAGACCCAGTACTTC.

This clone was recorded only once. The chain combines TRBV5-6 with TRBJ2-1; 9 nucleotides agree with TRBD1. CDR1 SGHDT and CDR2 YYEEEE come from the germline V gene. The V gene end was trimmed by 3 bases and the J gene end by 5 bases; junction bases not matched to a gene: 18. CDR3 length: 19 amino acids. The CDR3 loop reads CASSSSHWTGDPVNNEQFF. The DNA for the CDR3 is TGTGCCAGCAGCTCCAGCCATTGGACAGGGGACCCAGTTAACAATGAGCAGTTCTTC.

This clone was recorded only once. The chain has TRBV5-1 and TRBJ2-5, with 8 bases aligning to TRBD1. In germline, CDR1 is SGHRS, CDR2 YFSETQ. The CDR3 is 15 amino acids. The V gene end was trimmed by 4 bases and the J gene end by 2 bases; junction bases not matched to a gene: 7. For the CDR3, the DNA is TGCGCCAGCAGCACCTCGGACAGGGAGCAAGAGACCCAGTACTTC. Protein: CASSTSDREQETQYF.

The V call is TRBV19, the J call TRBJ2-5, with D perhaps matching TRBD2 (6 bases). V lost 5 bases, J lost 9 bases, and 16 bases lay in between. Germline V CDR1 and CDR2: LNHDA, SQIVND (reference sequence). The CDR3 runs 13 residues. The CDR3 nucleotides read TGTGCCAGTAGTCTAGGGGCGGGGTGGCCCCAGTACTTC. This encodes CASSLGAGWPQYF.

This clone was observed a handful of times. Other DNA variants within this sample encode the same CDR3. V and J are TRBV5-1 and TRBJ1-1; D gene uncertain. Germline-derived CDR1 and CDR2 are SGHRS and YFSETQ. Trimming took off 0 bases at V and 1 base at J, with 4 bases between the two ends. The CDR3 runs 13 residues. The CDR3 sequence: CASSLAGNTEAFF. DNA of the CDR3: TGCGCCAGCAGCTTGGCCGGGAACACTGAAGCTTTCTTT.

This clone was seen more than once but under ten times. One end of the junction does not line up with germline, which may come from a read error. The J gene is TRBJ2-1, the V gene TRBV7-9, with TRBD2 matching 10 bases. The CDR3 covers 15 residues. Per germline, CDR1 SEHNR and CDR2 FQNEAQ (reference sequence). The CDR3 DNA follows: TGTTCCAGCGGGGTCGGGACTAGCGAGTACAATGAGCAGTTCTTC. Encoded protein: CSSGVGTSEYNEQFF.

Worth noting for this clone: At one end the junction does not follow the germline gene, possibly because of a read error. This chain links TRBV7-9 with TRBJ1-1, with no clear D. CDR1 SEHNR and CDR2 FQNEAQ come from the germline V gene (reference sequence). This CDR3 comprises 17 residues. The CDR3 DNA is TGTTCCAGCAGCCACCTTTCCACGGTGCCCTTGAACACTGAAGCTTTCTTT. This gives the protein CSSSHLSTVPLNTEAFF.

This rearrangement joins TRBV4-2 to TRBJ2-3, with D tentatively TRBD2 (5 bases). Per germline, CDR1 LGHNA and CDR2 YNFKEQ. The CDR3 runs to 16 residues. Trimming removed 0 bases at V and 1 base at J, with 11 bases between. The CDR3 region has the DNA TGTGCCAGCAGCCAAGATTCTGGTAGCGGCACAGATACGCAGTATTTT. Translated: CASSQDSGSGTDTQYF.

For the CDR3, the DNA is TGTGCCAGCAGCTTAGGCCCGGGACTGCTGAACACTGAAGCTTTCTTT. Translating gives CASSLGPGLLNTEAFF. This rearrangement joins TRBV7-3 to TRBJ1-1, with TRBD1 as a possible D gene (5 bases). The V gene lost 2 bases and the J gene lost 0 bases, with 13 bases spanning the gap. Germline CDR1 and CDR2: SGHTA and FQGTGA. This CDR3 contains 16 residues.

The rearrangement uses TRBV2 and TRBJ1-2, with D possibly being TRBD1 (5 bases). V lost 6 bases to trimming and J lost 7 bases, with 9 bases between them. This CDR3 has 11 amino acids. CDR1 and CDR2 (germline): SNHLY, FYNNEI. For the CDR3, the DNA is TGTGCCAGCAGGACAGTAGCTGGCTACACCTTC. This encodes CASRTVAGYTF.

The genes are TRBV19 and TRBJ1-5; D is perhaps TRBD1 (5 bases). This CDR3 is built from 15 residues. V gave up 4 bases and J gave up 5 bases, with 15 bases separating them. Germline assignment: CDR1 LNHDA and CDR2 SQIVND (reference sequence). CDR3 DNA sequence: TGTGCCAGTAGTACAGTCGGGGGAGGCTATCAGCCCCAGCATTTT. This codes for CASSTVGGGYQPQHF.

The V gene is TRBV28, the J gene TRBJ1-2; the match to TRBD1 covers 7 bases. Germline V gene sequence: CDR1 MDHEN, CDR2 SYDVKM. With 5 bases clipped from V and 6 bases from J, the junction kept 9 bases outside the gene matches. This CDR3 is built from 14 residues. CDR3 in DNA: TGTGCCAGCAGTATTCCGGGACAGTCCCATGGCTACACCTTC. Its translation is CASSIPGQSHGYTF.

The chain employs TRBV19 and TRBJ2-7; TRBD2 aligns across 8 bases. V lost 5 bases, J lost 3 bases, and 9 bases stayed unmatched. Per the germline V gene, CDR1 is LNHDA and CDR2 is SQIVND (reference sequence). The CDR3 is made up of 15 amino acids. CDR3 loop: CASSPASGGYYEQYF. Here the CDR3 DNA reads TGTGCCAGTAGTCCCGCGAGCGGGGGATACTACGAGCAGTACTTC.

V and J are TRBV30 and TRBJ1-3; D is undetermined. With 4 bases removed from V and 2 bases from J, the gap between germline ends came to 6 bases. Germline V gene lookup returns CDR1 GTSNPN and CDR2 SVGIG (reference sequence). The CDR3 is made up of 12 amino acids. In nucleotides, the CDR3 is TGTGCCTGGATAATTGCTGGAAACACCATATATTTT. This sequence encodes CAWIIAGNTIYF. Complete variable domain (other parts from reference TRBV30 and TRBJ1-3): SQTIHQWPATLVQPVGSPLSLECTVEGTSNPNLYWYRQAAGRGLQLLFYSVGIGQISSEVPQNLSASRPQDRQFILSSKKLLLSDSGFYLCAWIIAGNTIYFGEGSWLTVV.

This clone occurred a few times. This rearrangement joins TRBV7-3 to TRBJ1-1; 8 bases align to TRBD1. V shed 4 bases and J 6 bases; nucleotides not matched to a gene: 7. The length of the CDR3 is 14 residues. Per the germline V gene, CDR1 is SGHTA and CDR2 is FQGTGA. The CDR3 region is CASSSTGGGAEAFF. The CDR3 region has the DNA TGTGCCAGCAGCTCAACAGGGGGAGGGGCTGAAGCTTTCTTT.

V gene TRBV9 combines with J gene TRBJ2-3, with TRBD1 identical over 7 bases. V lost 3 bases to trimming and J lost 0 bases; unmatched junction nucleotides: 7. Germline CDR1 SGDLS, CDR2 YYNGEE. The CDR3 length is 16 residues. The CDR3 sequence: CASSASGTESTDTQYF. CDR3 nucleotide sequence: TGTGCCAGCAGCGCCTCCGGGACAGAGAGCACAGATACGCAGTATTTT. The full variable domain, with the rest looked up from reference TRBV9 and TRBJ2-3, is DSGVTQTPKHLITATGQRVTLRCSPRSGDLSVYWYQQSLDQGLQFLIQYYNGEERAKGNILERFSAQQFPDLHSELNLSSLELGDSALYFCASSASGTESTDTQYFGPGTRLTVL.